Reported below is one T cell receptor beta chain. This clone is considered medium-sized (0.01 to 0.1%). Its antigen has not been determined. Base qualities are not recorded, but no much larger clone differs from it by a single base. Collaborating institutions collected whole blood in K2EDTA tubes following their own protocols. For TCRbeta analysis, collaborators shipped samples as frozen whole blood, isolated PBMCs, or DNA extracted from either of those sample types. The data originate from a study of blood T cell repertoires in COVID-19 (dated by TCRdb to 2018 to 2020). At the level of the whole study: Collaborator samples came from the United States, Italy and Spain and covered acute and convalescent phases of COVID-19. Deeply sampled blood TCRbeta repertoires from subjects exposed to, actively infected with, or recovered from COVID-19 were included in the dataset. The prospective study material was composed of cDNA or gDNA derived from T cells, B-cell-depleted T cells, or PBMCs. Where HLA class I and class II types were available, the types were taken from metadata supplied by the sample provider, not from assay-based typing. A freely available public database, intended as a resource for researchers studying the immune response to SARS-CoV-2, is where the repertoires were released. Nearly every sample came with metadata listing a de-identified subject ID, COVID-19 status, age in years and sex. Samples were obtained from the ongoing ImmuneRACE study (first 160 participants) and from about 1,300 subjects provided by 6 global collaborators.

Summary of the overall study and its limitations: Clinical and demographic metadata were provided uncurated, with the amount varying by source and participant.

The immunoSEQ Assay, a bias-controlled multiplex PCR, was used to amplify TCRbeta CDR3 regions from genomic DNA. On the authors' methods: The number of nucleated cells in each sample was estimated from the amplification of reference gene primers within the assay. To quantify the absolute abundance of each unique TCRbeta CDR3 rearrangement, sequence reads were collapsed and filtered. For each sample, productive Simpson clonality was calculated as the square root of Simpson's diversity index across productive rearrangements. This is the immuneACCESS table as TCRdb keeps it, with only in-frame sequences that have V and J called. A part of the clones is gone; compared with another copy, unresolved V genes explain less than half, and the rest is unexplained. V and J calls and clone size are as listed in that table; D and trimming were resolved from the DNA. The sample has 120,000 to 150,000 clones on record, about 80% of them singletons. The top ten hold 1.5% to 2% of the sample.

Per the germline V gene, MGHRA is the CDR1 and YSYEKL is the CDR2. Trimming accounts for 4 bases at V and 2 bases at J, while the number of junction bases matched to no gene is 8. The CDR3 covers 16 residues, taking in both the cysteine and the phenylalanine. Only the CDR3 DNA stays, 48 bases, in frame from base 1. Material for sequencing was peripheral blood. This chain is built from TRBV4-1 and TRBJ2-3, with 8 bases aligning to TRBD2. The receptor's source is a human donor in a cohort sampled during active COVID-19. For the CDR3, the sequence is CASSPILAVYTDTQYF. The DNA reads TGCGCCAGCAGCCCTATACTAGCGGTATACACAGATACGCAGTATTTT.